This T cell receptor (beta chain) was sequenced during a study of T-cell reconstitution after alpha-beta-depleted transplantation in children. The CDR3 runs to 16 residues. CDR1 and CDR2 from the germline V gene are SGHRS and YFSETQ. The V and J ends lost 4 bases and 11 bases, in that order; junction bases with no gene match: 15. A library of TCRbeta sequences, prepared with unique molecular identifiers, was generated. TCRdb recomputed calls from the PCR reads with MiXCR, one row per CDR3 protein. The sample consists of under 850,000 distinct CDR3 sequences, around 13% of them appearing once. In this sample, this clonotype turned up a few times. Antigen specificity is unknown. Study-level findings and limits: Hyperexpanded clones declined; after one year, newly produced T cells mostly supplied diversity.

Sequences were derived from PBMCs, sampled before TCRalphabeta/CD19-depleted stem cell transplant. The chain recombines TRBV5-1 with TRBJ2-1; 10 bases line up with TRBD2. This TCR was recovered from a girl aged 2-9 years with congenital amegakaryocytic thrombocytopenia, due to receive a stem cell transplant. Here the CDR3 reads CASSGGRASGSEKQFF. The CDR3 DNA is TGCGCCAGCAGCGGGGGCCGGGCTAGCGGGAGTGAAAAGCAGTTCTTC.